The clone carrying this T cell receptor (beta chain) was detected ten times or more. Antigen: not known. The sample is drawn from a study of T cells in Graves' hyperthyroidism and ophthalmopathy. About the research overall: The initial diagnosis was the point when peripheral blood was collected, ahead of any treatment. Points from the study as a whole: Before onset, ophthalmopathy was predicted by the model a median roughly 6.8 months earlier.

Stable hyperthyroidism: no ophthalmopathy progression over 18 months of follow-up. Uncontrolled infection, other autoimmune disease, pregnancy and lactation each barred patients from inclusion. Amplification yielded TCR beta CDR3 regions, with RNA transcripts as the source. TCR CDR3 underwent first-round RT-PCR with the HTBI primer set. TCRdb re-called the multiplex PCR reads through MiXCR, storing one row per CDR3 protein. The data hold 96,000 or so distinct CDR3 sequences, with about half observed a single time. The material sequenced was blood. This receptor was identified in a woman aged 40 to 55 with Graves' hyperthyroidism.

The CDR3 coding sequence is TGTGCCATCCCTGGGGAGACCGGGGAGCTGTTTTTT. Translation: CAIPGETGELFF. The chain employs TRBV10-3 and TRBJ2-2, with D possibly TRBD2 on 5 matching bases. V was trimmed by 8 bases and J by 5 bases, leaving 9 bases between them. The CDR3 runs 12 residues. Germline values: CDR1 ENHRY, CDR2 SYGVKD.